This T cell receptor (beta chain) was identified in a study of blood T cells in healthy people across ages. The authors ran a second PCR of 7 to 11 cycles using a sample-barcoded 5' primer and a J-beta primer mix. Template switching added a 12-random-nucleotide identifier to every cDNA molecule. TCRdb redid the calling of the 5' RACE reads with MiXCR, one entry per CDR3 protein. The sample has under 800,000 distinct CDR3 sequences, around a fifth seen once. The sequence derives from a man between 65 and 85 years old in good health. The sequenced material came from blood.

The DNA for the CDR3 is TGTGCCAGCAGCCACGACAGGGGCGAGCAGTACTTC. Protein: CASSHDRGEQYF. The rearrangement joins TRBV3-1 to TRBJ2-5; 8 positions match TRBD1. The DNA end favors TRBJ2-7, so the J call may be wrong. The V gene's germline CDR1 is LGHDT and CDR2 YNNKEL (reference sequence). The CDR3 is 12 amino acids.